The 26 T cell receptor beta chains given below trace back to one sample, sequenced in a study of OX40 agonist ivuxolimab in advanced cancers. The table came from immunoSEQ multiplex PCR; TCRdb's copy has only in-frame clones and leaves some out. The repertoire consists of 55,000 to 80,000 clones, with 80% to 90% occurring once and the leading ten covering more than 10%. The material was CD4+ or CD8+ T cells sorted from blood, obtained in a trial of the OX40 agonist ivuxolimab. The receptor set was obtained from an adult with an advanced solid tumor such as melanoma, head and neck, liver or kidney cancer.

CDR3 in DNA: TGCGCCAGCAAGAAGTGGCAGTCCAACATTCAGTACTTC. Translated: CASKKWQSNIQYF. The chain combines TRBV5-1 with TRBJ2-4, with D uncertain. This CDR3 spans 13 amino acids. V was trimmed by 6 bases and J by 7 bases, leaving 14 bases between them. CDR1 SGHRS and CDR2 YFSETQ come from the germline V gene.

This chain uses TRBV29-1 with TRBJ1-2; D call uncertain. CDR3 length: 16 residues. With 4 bases removed from V and 2 bases from J, the gap between germline ends came to 20 bases. Germline CDR1 is SQVTM and CDR2 is ANQGSEA. The CDR3: CSVGPQITQFNYGYTF. The CDR3 nucleotides are TGCAGCGTTGGTCCTCAAATTACCCAGTTCAACTATGGCTACACCTTC. Full variable domain (rest looked up from reference TRBV29-1 and TRBJ1-2): SAVISQKPSRDICQRGTSLTIQCQVDSQVTMMFWYRQQPGQSLTLIATANQGSEATYESGFVIDKFPISRPNLTFSTLTVSNMSPEDSSIYLCSVGPQITQFNYGYTFGSGTRLTVV.

The rearrangement uses TRBV7-9 and TRBJ2-1; D gene uncertain. The CDR3 contains 14 residues. The germline V and J ends were trimmed by 1 base and 7 bases, with 11 bases remaining between them. Germline V gene data show CDR1 as SEHNR and CDR2 as FQNEAQ (reference sequence). The chain's CDR3 is CASSLVRTGNEQFF. The DNA for the CDR3 is TGTGCCAGCAGCTTAGTTCGAACCGGGAATGAGCAGTTCTTC.

The CDR3 region is CASSPGPTGELFF. DNA of the CDR3: TGTGCCAGCAGTCCGGGCCCCACCGGGGAGCTGTTTTTT. The genes are TRBV6-9 and TRBJ2-2; D uncertain. Germline-derived CDR1 and CDR2 are MNHGY and SVAAGI. The CDR3 is 13 residues long. V gave up 5 bases and J gave up 4 bases, with 8 bases separating them.

The chain links TRBV7-3 to TRBJ2-1; D possibly corresponds to TRBD2 (6 bases). The V and J ends lost 0 bases and 3 bases respectively, with 6 bases between them. Per the germline V gene, CDR1 is SGHTA and CDR2 is FQGTGA. This CDR3 region has 14 residues. CDR3 in amino acids: CASSLTGGYNEQFF. The CDR3 nucleotides are TGTGCCAGCAGCTTAACGGGGGGCTACAATGAGCAGTTCTTC.

This clone is deemed medium-sized (0.01 to 0.1%). The same CDR3 also results from other DNA sequences found in this sample. The chain couples TRBV7-9 to TRBJ2-7, with D unresolved. Per the germline V gene, CDR1 is SEHNR and CDR2 is FQNEAQ (reference sequence). CDR3 length equals 15 residues. Trimming took off 1 base at V and 2 bases at J, with 12 bases between the two ends. DNA for the CDR3: TGTGCCAGCAGCTTAGAAGGTGGATTCACCTACGAGCAGTACTTC. It yields the protein CASSLEGGFTYEQYF.

This clone was observed once. The genes are TRBV9 and TRBJ1-6; tentatively, D is TRBD1 (5 bases). Germline V gene lookup returns CDR1 SGDLS and CDR2 YYNGEE. The CDR3 is 13 amino acids. Trimming cost V 4 bases and J 8 bases, with 10 bases left between them. The CDR3 DNA follows: TGTGCCAGCAGCCCCCGGGGGGATTCACCCCTCCACTTT. This gives the protein CASSPRGDSPLHF.

This clone appeared once. The chain links TRBV5-1 to TRBJ2-3; D uncertain. V lost 2 bases and J 6 bases, leaving 13 bases between the germline ends. Per the germline V gene, CDR1 is SGHRS and CDR2 is YFSETQ. This CDR3 is built from 14 residues. CDR3 DNA: TGCGCCAGCAGCTTCGTGGGCTTGGGGGATACGCAGTATTTT. Protein: CASSFVGLGDTQYF.

As regards this clone: The same CDR3 can be traced to other DNA sequences in this sample. J is TRBJ1-1 and V is TRBV29-1, with D unclear. CDR3 length: 11 residues. The ends were cut back, 3 bases at V and 2 bases at J, with 4 bases in the middle. The germline CDR1 and CDR2 sequences are SQVTM and ANQGSEA. CDR3 amino acids: CSVEENTEAFF. The DNA for the CDR3 is TGCAGCGTTGAGGAAAACACTGAAGCTTTCTTT.

A few counts support this clone. The CDR3 loop is CSVKTDYYNEQFF. CDR3 nucleotides: TGCAGCGTCAAGACAGATTACTACAATGAGCAGTTCTTC. The chain recombines TRBV29-1 with TRBJ2-1, with a possible D match to TRBD1 (5 bases). The CDR3 runs to 13 residues. The germline CDR1 and CDR2 sequences are SQVTM and ANQGSEA. V was cut by 6 bases and J by 3 bases, with 12 bases left in between.

The rearrangement joins TRBV30 to TRBJ1-1; tentatively, D is TRBD1 (6 bases). The ends were cut back, 5 bases at V and 5 bases at J, with 15 bases in the middle. CDR1 GTSNPN and CDR2 SVGIG come from the germline V gene (reference sequence). This CDR3 has 13 residues. In DNA form, the CDR3 reads TGTGCCTGGGGCGAGGGGGGGTGGACTGAAGCTTTCTTT. Protein sequence: CAWGEGGWTEAFF.

V is TRBV7-8 and J is TRBJ2-1; TRBD2 matches 10 bases. The CDR3 covers 15 residues. V trimming: 5 bases; J trimming: 2 bases; junction bases outside the gene matches: 3. In germline, CDR1 is SGHVS, CDR2 FQNEAQ. The CDR3 DNA reads TGTGCCAGCAGCCCAACTAGCGGGGCCTACAATGAGCAGTTCTTC. Protein: CASSPTSGAYNEQFF.

The chain joins TRBV11-2 to TRBJ2-2; either TRBD1 or TRBD2 may fit D (5 bases each). Germline CDR1 SGHAT, CDR2 FQNNGV. CDR3 length: 12 residues. Trimming pared 4 bases from V and 5 bases from J, leaving 5 bases between. CDR3 loop: CASSWGTGELFF. The CDR3 region has the DNA TGTGCCAGCAGCTGGGGGACCGGGGAGCTGTTTTTT. Combining the CDR3 with reference TRBV11-2 and TRBJ2-2 gives the whole variable domain EAGVAQSPRYKIIEKRQSVAFWCNPISGHATLYWYQQILGQGPKLLIQFQNNGVVDDSQLPKDRFSAERLKGVDSTLKIQPAKLEDSAVYLCASSWGTGELFFGEGSRLTVL.

The gene calls are TRBV13 and TRBJ1-6, with unresolved D. The germline V gene encodes CDR1 PRHDT and CDR2 FYEKMQ (reference sequence). V lost 0 bases to trimming and J lost 7 bases, with 7 bases between them. The CDR3 totals 14 residues. This CDR3 is CASSLGAANSPLHF. DNA for the CDR3: TGTGCCAGCAGCTTAGGGGCAGCAAATTCACCCCTCCACTTT.

The rearrangement links TRBV4-2 to TRBJ2-7; possible D gene TRBD2, 5 bases. V lost 2 bases and J lost 9, with 20 bases in between. CDR3 length equals 15 residues. Per the germline V gene, CDR1 is LGHNA and CDR2 is YNFKEQ. Here the CDR3 DNA reads TGTGCCAGCAGCCAAAATTACGGGGTCGAAACAGTGCAGTACTTC. Translation: CASSQNYGVETVQYF.

This clone was recorded once. V usage is TRBV10-2 and J usage is TRBJ2-7; 9 positions match TRBD1. Germline CDR1 is WSHSY and CDR2 is SAAADI. J was trimmed by 2 bases and V by 8 bases; bases with no gene match: 4. The CDR3 is 13 amino acids. DNA for the CDR3: TGCGCCAGCCGGGACAGGGATGCCTACGAGCAGTACTTC. This translates into CASRDRDAYEQYF.

The rearrangement links TRBV29-1 to TRBJ2-7; 7 positions match TRBD2. The CDR3 contains 14 residues. Germline lookup yields CDR1 SQVTM and CDR2 ANQGSEA. Trimming took 0 bases from V and 4 from J; bases not matched to a gene: 6. CDR3 residues: CSVEDPGGGYEQYF. CDR3 DNA sequence: TGCAGCGTTGAAGATCCGGGGGGTGGGTACGAGCAGTACTTC.

This clone showed up just once. The J gene is TRBJ2-1, the V gene TRBV6-1, with D unclear. Per the germline V gene, CDR1 is MNHNS and CDR2 is SASEGT. The V end lost 7 bases, the J end lost 1 base, and 11 bases lay between the germline ends. The CDR3 is 14 residues long. The CDR3 coding sequence is TGTGCCAGCACGCCAGCAATTTCCTACAATGAGCAGTTCTTC. Protein product: CASTPAISYNEQFF.

This sequence joins TRBV4-2 and TRBJ2-3; 13 bases map to TRBD2. There are 18 residues in the CDR3. Germline assignment: CDR1 LGHNA and CDR2 YNFKEQ. Trimming cost V 3 bases and J 8 bases; bases outside gene matches: 14. CDR3: CASSQGLAGQGDWTTQYF. The CDR3 DNA reads as TGTGCCAGCAGCCAGGGACTAGCGGGGCAGGGGGATTGGACTACGCAGTATTTT.

This clone has just one count. The V gene is TRBV9, the J gene TRBJ2-1, with 7 bases identical to TRBD2. Germline-derived CDR1 and CDR2 are SGDLS and YYNGEE. This CDR3 region has 15 residues. V lost 7 bases, J lost 2 bases, and 9 bases stayed unmatched. The CDR3 region is CASGLAGDPYNEQFF. The CDR3 nucleotides read TGTGCCAGCGGACTGGCGGGGGACCCCTACAATGAGCAGTTCTTC.

This chain uses TRBV13 with TRBJ2-1; 8 nucleotides align to TRBD1. Germline CDR1 is PRHDT and CDR2 is FYEKMQ (reference sequence). Trimming took 0 bases from V and 13 from J; bases not matched to a gene: 8. This CDR3 has 14 residues. This CDR3 reads CASSLGLDRETQFF. In DNA form, the CDR3 reads TGTGCCAGCAGCTTAGGCCTGGACAGGGAAACACAGTTCTTC.

This clone was found once. CDR3 sequence (DNA): TGTGCCCTAAAGGACCGAGAAGATGGGACCCAGTACTTC. As protein: CALKDREDGTQYF. The chain combines TRBV27 with TRBJ2-5; D call uncertain. Germline V gives CDR1 MNHEY, CDR2 SMNVEV (reference sequence). Deletions cut 11 bases from V and 7 bases from J, with 20 bases between. The CDR3 is 13 amino acids.

This clone was seen more than once but under ten times. The chain combines TRBV11-3 with TRBJ2-1; D is perhaps TRBD1 (7 bases). The V gene lost 4 bases and the J gene lost 5 bases, with 15 bases spanning the gap. Looked up from germline, CDR1 is SGHNT and CDR2 is YENEEA. This CDR3 spans 15 amino acids. The CDR3 loop is CASSSRDSYHNEQFF. CDR3 DNA: TGTGCCAGCAGCTCGCGGGACAGCTATCACAATGAGCAGTTCTTC.

This chain links TRBV27 with TRBJ2-1; D not resolved. The V end lost 3 bases, the J end lost 2 bases, and 17 bases lay between the germline ends. This CDR3 contains 17 residues. Per the germline V gene, CDR1 is MNHEY and CDR2 is SMNVEV (reference sequence). CDR3 in amino acids: CASSFVNGYLTYNEQFF. The CDR3 DNA reads as TGTGCCAGCAGTTTTGTTAACGGGTATTTAACCTACAATGAGCAGTTCTTC.

The rearrangement links TRBV11-2 to TRBJ2-5; unclear D gene. The germline gives CDR1 SGHAT, CDR2 FQNNGV. The CDR3 has 14 residues. The V end lost 5 bases, the J end lost 5 bases, and 15 bases lay between the germline ends. CDR3 in amino acids: CASSPHPRNETQYF. The CDR3, as DNA: TGTGCCAGCAGCCCGCATCCCCGCAACGAGACCCAGTACTTC.

The chain recombines TRBV6-1 with TRBJ2-1, with no clear D. The V and J ends lost 7 bases and 3 bases respectively, with 7 bases between them. Germline loops: CDR1 MNHNS, CDR2 SASEGT. CDR3 length equals 12 residues. CDR3 amino acids: CASTGSYNEQFF. The CDR3, as DNA: TGTGCCAGCACGGGTAGCTACAATGAGCAGTTCTTC.